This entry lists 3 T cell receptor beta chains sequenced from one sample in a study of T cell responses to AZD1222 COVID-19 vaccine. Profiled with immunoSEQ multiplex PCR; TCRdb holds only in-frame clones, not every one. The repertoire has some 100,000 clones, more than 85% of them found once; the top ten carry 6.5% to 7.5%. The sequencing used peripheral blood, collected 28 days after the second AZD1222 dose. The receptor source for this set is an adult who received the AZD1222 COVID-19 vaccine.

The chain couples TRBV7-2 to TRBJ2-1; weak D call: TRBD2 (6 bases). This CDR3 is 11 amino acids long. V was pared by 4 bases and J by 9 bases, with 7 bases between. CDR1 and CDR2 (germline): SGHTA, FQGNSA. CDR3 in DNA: TGTGCCAGCAGCTGGGGAGGTGAGCAGTTCTTC. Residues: CASSWGGEQFF. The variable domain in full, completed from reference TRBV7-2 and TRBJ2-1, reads GAGVSQSPSNKVTEKGKDVELRCDPISGHTALYWYRQSLGQGLEFLIYFQGNSAPDKSGLPSDRFSAERTGGSVSTLTIQRTQQEDSAVYLCASSWGGEQFFGPGTRLTVL.

The DNA of the CDR3 is TGTGCCAGTAGGCGAAACGACAGTCCCAGGAATCAGCCCCAGCATTTT. The encoded protein is CASRRNDSPRNQPQHF. V gene TRBV19 combines with J gene TRBJ1-5; D is perhaps TRBD1 (5 bases). CDR1 is LNHDA and CDR2 is SQIVND in the germline V gene (reference sequence). The V end lost 6 bases, the J end lost 4 bases, and 19 bases lay between the germline ends. The CDR3 is 16 residues long.

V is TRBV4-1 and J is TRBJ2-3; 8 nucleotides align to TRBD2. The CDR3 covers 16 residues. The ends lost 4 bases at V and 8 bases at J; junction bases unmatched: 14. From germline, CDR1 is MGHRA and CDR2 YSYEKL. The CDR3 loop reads CASSPSGRGERTTQYF. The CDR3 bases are TGCGCCAGCAGCCCCTCGGGGCGGGGGGAACGTACTACGCAGTATTTT.